This T cell receptor (beta chain) was documented in a study of cytomegalovirus exposure and HLA in healthy donors. Study in general: Prior work identified roughly 120 million unique TCR beta sequences in 150 million to 200 million T cells. The study, taken as a whole, reports: Common viral pathogens seemed, in a later analysis, to connect with several of the most significant clusters. An assumption of roughly uniform sequencing depth across donors underlay the presence/absence analyses.

As for this clone: Its antigen is not identified.

The PCR contained 60 Vbeta and 13 Jbeta primers. Per the original data handling: In a later analysis, the count reached some 73 million unique TCR beta chains, with approximately 11 million shared. The data were produced by immunoSEQ multiplex PCR, yet TCRdb's version contains in-frame clones alone and is incomplete. V and J calls and clone size are given by that table; D and trimming were obtained from the DNA. The profile shows 180,000 or so clones, around three quarters of them singletons. This CDR3 contains 16 residues. The V gene lost 1 base and the J gene lost 0 bases, with 10 bases spanning the gap. From germline, CDR1 is SGHRS and CDR2 YFSETQ.

The specimen sequenced was PBMCs. V and J are TRBV5-1 and TRBJ2-2; TRBD2 is a possible D gene (7 bases). This receptor was identified in a woman aged 30 to 39 in good health and CMV-seropositive. The DNA for the CDR3 is TGCGCCAGCAGCTTGCTCGGGGGGCCGAACACCGGGGAGCTGTTTTTT. Its translation: CASSLLGGPNTGELFF.